This entry describes one T cell receptor beta chain. Using immunoSEQ multiplex PCR, the repertoire was profiled, and TCRdb retains in-frame clones only, with some absent. The sample yields roughly 250,000 clones, around 90% seen once. The CDR3 is 16 amino acids. Germline V gene lookup returns CDR1 MGHRA and CDR2 YSYEKL. V lost 0 bases and J lost 2; bases outside the gene matches: 6. The cohort comprised adults aged 18 to 89 years residing in around 25 US areas. These data come from a study of blood T cell repertoires in COVID-19. Study at large: PBMCs, B-cell-depleted T cells, or T cells were the source of the cDNA or gDNA that made up the material.

The rearrangement links TRBV4-1 to TRBJ2-7; 8 bases map to TRBD1. The sequenced sample was PBMCs or T cells enriched from blood (not recorded which). This TCR came from a woman between 40 and 55 years old who had been exposed to COVID-19. CDR3 loop: CASSQDDRGLTYEQYF. The DNA of the CDR3 is TGCGCCAGCAGCCAAGATGACAGGGGTTTAACCTACGAGCAGTACTTC.